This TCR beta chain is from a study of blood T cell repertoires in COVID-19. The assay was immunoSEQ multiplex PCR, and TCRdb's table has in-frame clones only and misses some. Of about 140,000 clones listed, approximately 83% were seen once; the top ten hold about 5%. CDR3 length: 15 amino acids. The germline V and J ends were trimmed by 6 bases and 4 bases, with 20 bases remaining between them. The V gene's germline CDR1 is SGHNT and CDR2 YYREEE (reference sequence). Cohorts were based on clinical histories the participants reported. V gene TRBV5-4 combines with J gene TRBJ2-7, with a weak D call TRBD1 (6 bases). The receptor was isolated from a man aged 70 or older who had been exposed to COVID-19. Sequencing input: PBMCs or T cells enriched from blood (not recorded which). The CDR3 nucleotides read TGTGCCAGCAAAAAAGGACAGTCTTTCATTTACGAGCAGTACTTC. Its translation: CASKKGQSFIYEQYF.